This TCR beta chain derives from a study of T cell repertoires in cytomegalovirus infection. In regard to this clonotype: The antigen is not known.

TCRdb redid the calling of the reads with MiXCR, one entry per CDR3 protein. Of about 900,000 distinct CDR3 sequences listed, around 31% are singletons. Specimen: cultured CD8+ T cells from PBMCs, collected from culture after CMV antigen stimulation. The TCR comes from a human donor in good health (CMV status not recorded). Some clones in this sample may be carry-over from other donors' samples.

The CDR3: CSARDLGRSSYEQYF. DNA for the CDR3: TGCAGTGCTAGAGATCTCGGCCGGAGCTCCTACGAGCAGTACTTC. This sequence joins TRBV20-1 and TRBJ2-7; no definite D call. Per germline, CDR1 DFQATT and CDR2 SNEGSKA (reference sequence). This CDR3 has 15 amino acids. The V gene lost 0 bases and the J gene lost 0 bases, with 12 bases spanning the gap.